This T cell receptor (beta chain) was captured in a study of blood T cell repertoires in COVID-19. Study details: The analysed material was cDNA or gDNA that came from T cells, B-cell-depleted T cells, or PBMCs.

Participants reported their clinical history, and cohort assignment relied on those reports. Assay used: immunoSEQ multiplex PCR; TCRdb lists only in-frame clones, some missing. The sample consists of around 330,000 clones, 85% of them appearing once. V lost 5 bases, J lost 4 bases, and 4 bases stayed unmatched. This CDR3 is 13 amino acids long. The receptor comes from a woman aged 25 to 39 who had been exposed to COVID-19. The sequencing sample was made of PBMCs or T cells enriched from blood (not recorded which). The V gene is TRBV12-3 or TRBV12-4, the J gene TRBJ2-5, with 7 bases matching TRBD1. CDR3 DNA sequence: TGTGCCAGCAGTGGGACAGACGGAGAGACCCAGTACTTC. This codes for CASSGTDGETQYF.